Listed below are T cell receptor beta chains from one sample, sequenced in a study of cytomegalovirus exposure and HLA in healthy donors. Clones were read by immunoSEQ multiplex PCR, and TCRdb kept only the in-frame ones, dropping some. The sample has roughly 150,000 clones, approximately 86% seen once; the top ten hold roughly 10%. Specimen: PBMCs. These receptors were obtained from a man in his late teens or twenties in good health and CMV-seropositive. Both conserved end residues are part of each CDR3. A D gene is named only where the DNA matches it firmly. A row's size may be missing; if present it is once, few, many or a size class.

j_gene: TRBJ2-7; abundance: NA; d_gene: NA; v_gene: TRBV11-2; CDR3aa: CASSPEYNSGTKYF; CDR3nt: TGTGCCAGCAGCCCAGAATACAACTCCGGGACAAAGTACTTC
j_gene: TRBJ1-2; abundance: NA; d_gene: TRBD1; v_gene: TRBV6-1; CDR3aa: CASSVEGARGGYTF; CDR3nt: TGTGCCAGCAGTGTTGAGGGGGCCCGAGGTGGCTACACCTTC
j_gene: TRBJ2-2; abundance: NA; d_gene: NA; v_gene: TRBV18; CDR3aa: CASSPRLLGNTGELFF; CDR3nt: TGTGCCAGCTCACCACGACTGCTGGGGAACACCGGGGAGCTGTTTTTT
j_gene: TRBJ2-7; abundance: NA; d_gene: NA; v_gene: TRBV27; CDR3aa: CASSYSGRRGEQYF; CDR3nt: TGTGCCAGCTCTTACTCCGGAAGAAGGGGCGAGCAGTACTTC
j_gene: TRBJ2-3; abundance: NA; d_gene: TRBD2; v_gene: TRBV2; CDR3aa: CASSPELTSGRTDTQYF; CDR3nt: TGTGCCAGCAGCCCCGAGCTGACTAGCGGGAGGACAGATACGCAGTATTTT
j_gene: TRBJ2-5; abundance: NA; d_gene: NA; v_gene: TRBV2; CDR3aa: CASSESETQYF; CDR3nt: TGTGCCAGCAGTGAGAGTGAGACCCAGTACTTC
j_gene: TRBJ1-2; abundance: NA; d_gene: NA; v_gene: TRBV6-5; CDR3aa: CASSRGGYYGYTF; CDR3nt: TGTGCCAGCAGTCGCGGGGGGTACTATGGCTACACCTTC
j_gene: TRBJ2-1; abundance: NA; d_gene: TRBD2; v_gene: TRBV27; CDR3aa: CASSLGLAGLSNEQFF; CDR3nt: TGTGCCAGCAGTTTAGGCCTAGCGGGACTTTCCAATGAGCAGTTCTTC
j_gene: TRBJ2-1; abundance: once; d_gene: TRBD2; v_gene: TRBV2; CDR3aa: CASRGLAGGRTPKFF; CDR3nt: TGTGCCAGCAGGGGACTAGCGGGGGGCCGAACCCCCAAGTTCTTC
j_gene: TRBJ1-4; abundance: NA; d_gene: NA; v_gene: TRBV30; CDR3aa: CAWDSSFEKLFF; CDR3nt: TGTGCCTGGGACAGTTCTTTTGAAAAACTGTTTTTT
j_gene: TRBJ2-2; abundance: NA; d_gene: TRBD1; v_gene: TRBV10-1; CDR3aa: CASSESGTGGTNTGELFF; CDR3nt: TGCGCCAGCAGTGAGTCTGGGACAGGGGGTACGAACACCGGGGAGCTGTTTTTT
j_gene: TRBJ2-1; abundance: NA; d_gene: NA; v_gene: TRBV27; CDR3aa: CASTWTVSYNEQFF; CDR3nt: TGTGCCAGCACTTGGACAGTCTCCTACAATGAGCAGTTCTTC
j_gene: TRBJ1-3; abundance: NA; d_gene: NA; v_gene: TRBV5-4; CDR3aa: CASHRYETSHSGNTIYF; CDR3nt: TGTGCCAGTCATCGATACGAGACTTCGCACTCTGGAAACACCATATATTTT
j_gene: TRBJ2-1; abundance: NA; d_gene: NA; v_gene: TRBV6-1; CDR3aa: CASSEYPGLNSYNEQFF; CDR3nt: TGTGCCAGCAGTGAATACCCGGGACTTAACTCCTACAATGAGCAGTTCTTC
j_gene: TRBJ2-1; abundance: NA; d_gene: NA; v_gene: TRBV7-2; CDR3aa: CASSLRGKWSDEQFF; CDR3nt: TGTGCCAGCAGCTTACGGGGAAAATGGTCGGATGAGCAGTTCTTC
j_gene: TRBJ1-3; abundance: NA; d_gene: NA; v_gene: TRBV6-1; CDR3aa: CASSSTGSSGNTIYF; CDR3nt: TGTGCCAGCAGTTCAACAGGGAGCTCTGGAAACACCATATATTTT
j_gene: TRBJ2-1; abundance: NA; d_gene: NA; v_gene: TRBV6-5; CDR3aa: CASNTLGQYNEQFF; CDR3nt: TGTGCCAGCAACACCCTTGGACAGTACAATGAGCAGTTCTTC
j_gene: TRBJ2-2; abundance: few; d_gene: NA; v_gene: TRBV5-1; CDR3aa: CASSLRQGGPGELFF; CDR3nt: TGCGCCAGCAGCTTGCGTCAGGGGGGTCCCGGGGAGCTGTTTTTT
j_gene: TRBJ2-7; abundance: NA; d_gene: NA; v_gene: TRBV5-4; CDR3aa: CASSLQSYEQYF; CDR3nt: TGTGCCAGCAGCTTGCAGTCCTACGAGCAGTACTTC
j_gene: TRBJ2-7; abundance: NA; d_gene: NA; v_gene: TRBV7-2; CDR3aa: CASRVEGYTEQYF; CDR3nt: TGTGCCAGCAGAGTCGAGGGCTATACCGAGCAGTACTTC